The 27 T cell receptor beta chains given below trace back to one sample, sequenced in a study of metastatic and nonmetastatic thyroid tumors. MiXCR was used by TCRdb to re-call the PCR reads. Counted here are several thousand clones, roughly 30% occurring once; the ten biggest clones make up 27%. All patients were untreated before thyroid surgery. The sequenced material came from adjacent normal tissue. The receptors come from a female donor with papillary thyroid cancer or a benign thyroid nodule (not recorded which). Some clones in this sample may be carry-over from other donors' samples.

This chain uses TRBV28 with TRBJ2-3; 9 nucleotides align to TRBD2. Per the germline V gene, CDR1 is MDHEN and CDR2 is SYDVKM. After removal of 6 bases from V and 4 bases from J, the junction contained 11 bases not matched to a gene. This CDR3 is built from 16 residues. CDR3 loop: CASRRGVREGPDTQYF. The CDR3 coding sequence is TGTGCCAGCAGGAGAGGGGTGCGGGAGGGCCCAGATACGCAGTATTTT.

CDR3 sequence: CSSGLAGIDEQYF. The DNA for the CDR3 is TGCAGTTCGGGACTAGCGGGGATAGACGAGCAGTACTTC. The chain joins TRBV20-1 to TRBJ2-7; 13 nucleotides agree with TRBD2. The CDR3 length is 13 residues. V trimming: 8 bases; J trimming: 5 bases; junction bases outside the gene matches: 6. Germline-derived CDR1 and CDR2 are DFQATT and SNEGSKA (reference sequence).

J is TRBJ2-7 and V is TRBV20-1; 13 nucleotides line up with TRBD2. The V gene end was trimmed by 3 bases and the J gene end by 2 bases; junction bases not matched to a gene: 4. Germline V gene data show CDR1 as DFQATT and CDR2 as SNEGSKA (reference sequence). CDR3 length: 15 amino acids. As DNA, the CDR3 is TGCAGTGCTAGCCTCGGACTAGCGGGGGCCTACGAGCAGTACTTC. Translating gives CSASLGLAGAYEQYF.

A remark on this clone: Sequence at one end of the junction differs from germline and may be a read error. CDR3 DNA: TGTGCCAGCAGCCTAGCGACGAGCTCCTACAATGAGCAGTTCTTC. It yields the protein CASSLATSSYNEQFF. V and J are TRBV7-2 and TRBJ2-1; D possibly corresponds to TRBD2 (6 bases). CDR1 is SGHTA and CDR2 is FQGNSA in the germline V gene. There are 15 residues in the CDR3.

The chain has TRBV12-3 or TRBV12-4 and TRBJ1-1, with 8 bases fitting TRBD1. Trimming cost V 2 bases and J 5 bases; bases outside gene matches: 13. The CDR3 length is 17 residues. CDR3 DNA: TGTGCCAGCAGTTTAAGGCAGGGGAGAACAGGGGGAACTGAAGCTTTCTTT. It specifies CASSLRQGRTGGTEAFF.

This sequence joins TRBV6-6 and TRBJ2-7; a possible D gene is TRBD1 (6 bases). This CDR3 has 14 amino acids. V was pared by 2 bases and J by 3 bases, with 11 bases between. The V gene's germline CDR1 is MNHNY and CDR2 SVGAGI (reference sequence). This CDR3 is CASSYPRDNYEQYF. As DNA, the CDR3 is TGTGCCAGCAGTTACCCTCGGGACAACTACGAGCAGTACTTC.

The chain uses TRBV20-1 and TRBJ2-2, with 9 bases fitting TRBD2. Germline CDR1 reads DFQATT; CDR2 reads SNEGSKA (reference sequence). Trimming at V came to 6 bases and at J to 7 bases, leaving 12 bases not matched to a gene. CDR3 length: 15 amino acids. The CDR3 bases are TGCAGTGCGTCTAGTAGCGGGAGAGTCGGCGGGGAGCTGTTTTTT. This translates into CSASSSGRVGGELFF.

This clone came up many times. The chain recombines TRBV6-5 with TRBJ2-7; D possibly corresponds to TRBD2 (5 bases). Trimming took off 2 bases at V and 5 bases at J, with 13 bases between the two ends. Germline V gene lookup returns CDR1 MNHEY and CDR2 SVGAGI. The CDR3 length is 14 residues. The CDR3 reads CASSYREWSDEQYF. DNA of the CDR3: TGTGCCAGCAGTTACCGGGAATGGAGTGACGAGCAGTACTTC.

The chain recombines TRBV20-1 with TRBJ2-7; 9 bases align to TRBD2. The J segment lost 1 base and the V segment lost 3 bases, leaving 1 base of the junction unmatched. Germline V gene data show CDR1 as DFQATT and CDR2 as SNEGSKA (reference sequence). CDR3 length equals 13 residues. The CDR3 is CSARGLASYEQYF. In nucleotides, the CDR3 is TGCAGTGCTAGGGGACTAGCATCCTACGAGCAGTACTTC.

The chain combines TRBV15 with TRBJ1-1; 8 positions match TRBD1. V lost 4 bases and J lost 0; bases outside the gene matches: 4. Germline V CDR1 and CDR2: LNHNV, YYDKDF (reference sequence). CDR3 length: 15 residues. This CDR3 is CATSTGGGMNTEAFF. CDR3 DNA sequence: TGTGCCACCAGCACAGGGGGCGGAATGAACACTGAAGCTTTCTTT. The variable domain in full, completed from reference TRBV15 and TRBJ1-1, reads DAMVIQNPRYQVTQFGKPVTLSCSQTLNHNVMYWYQQKSSQAPKLLFHYYDKDFNNEADTPDNFQSRRPNTSFCFLDIRSPGLGDTAMYLCATSTGGGMNTEAFFGQGTRLTVV.

This sequence joins TRBV11-1 and TRBJ1-2; possible D gene TRBD1, 6 bases. The V gene lost 5 bases and the J gene lost 3 bases, with 13 bases spanning the gap. Germline CDR1 and CDR2: SGHAT and FQDESV (reference sequence). The length of the CDR3 is 14 residues. The CDR3 DNA sequence: TGTGCCAGCAGCCCGGACAGAGGGGACTATGGCTACACCTTC. Encoded protein: CASSPDRGDYGYTF. The variable domain in full, completed from reference TRBV11-1 and TRBJ1-2, reads EAEVAQSPRYKITEKSQAVAFWCDPISGHATLYWYRQILGQGPELLVQFQDESVVDDSQLPKDRFSAERLKGVDSTLKIQPAELGDSAMYLCASSPDRGDYGYTFGSGTRLTVV.

In this sample, this clone is medium-sized (0.01 to 0.1%). The chain is built from TRBV3-1 and TRBJ1-2; D call uncertain. The V and J ends lost 3 bases and 2 bases respectively, with 10 bases between them. The CDR3 has 14 residues. CDR1 LGHDT and CDR2 YNNKEL come from the germline V gene (reference sequence). CDR3 sequence: CASSQFLGNYGYTF. CDR3 sequence (DNA): TGTGCCAGCAGCCAGTTCTTAGGAAACTATGGCTACACCTTC. Variable domain in full (rest from reference TRBV3-1 and TRBJ1-2): DTAVSQTPKYLVTQMGNDKSIKCEQNLGHDTMYWYKQDSKKFLKIMFSYNNKELIINETVPNRFSPKSPDKAHLNLHINSLELGDSAVYFCASSQFLGNYGYTFGSGTRLTVV.

The chain combines TRBV7-9 with TRBJ1-1; D remains ambiguous. The CDR3 runs 15 residues. In germline, CDR1 is SEHNR, CDR2 FQNEAQ (reference sequence). The V and J ends lost 6 bases and 0 bases respectively, with 14 bases between them. CDR3 DNA sequence: TGTGCCAGCAGACGTTCGGTGAGGGTGAACACTGAAGCTTTCTTT. Translating gives CASRRSVRVNTEAFF.

The rearrangement links TRBV6-5 to TRBJ1-3, with D uncertain. CDR1 MNHEY and CDR2 SVGAGI come from the germline V gene. V dropped 0 bases and J dropped 4 bases, with 4 bases sitting between them. The CDR3 loop spans 13 amino acids. The CDR3 reads CASSYSPGNTIYF. The CDR3, as DNA: TGTGCCAGCAGTTACTCTCCGGGAAACACCATATATTTT.

This clone was seen only a few times. The junction and the germline gene differ at one end; a read error may be behind it. This CDR3 is CASSEGLTIADTQYF. The CDR3 region has the DNA TGTGCCAGCAGCGAAGGTCTCACCATTGCAGATACGCAGTATTTT. J is TRBJ2-3 and V is TRBV6-1; D gene ambiguous. CDR3 length: 15 amino acids. Germline CDR1 reads MNHNS; CDR2 reads SASEGT.

A few counts support this clone. This sequence joins TRBV10-3 and TRBJ1-1, with D uncertain. Trimming cost V 5 bases and J 1 base, with 11 bases left between them. The CDR3 consists of 14 residues. Germline V lookup: CDR1 ENHRY, CDR2 SYGVKD. The DNA of the CDR3 is TGTGCCATCAGTATACAGCGAACGAACACTGAAGCTTTCTTT. This encodes CAISIQRTNTEAFF.

The V and J genes are TRBV6-1 and TRBJ2-7; 7 bases align to TRBD1. The CDR3 covers 14 residues. Germline V gene sequence: CDR1 MNHNS, CDR2 SASEGT. The V segment lost 6 bases and the J segment 2 bases; nucleotides outside the gene matches: 7. The CDR3: CASRRGGTAYEQYF. The DNA of the CDR3 is TGTGCCAGCAGAAGAGGGGGCACTGCCTACGAGCAGTACTTC.

This sequence joins TRBV10-3 and TRBJ1-1, with D unclear. The V gene lost 0 bases and the J gene lost 0 bases, with 8 bases spanning the gap. Germline V gene data show CDR1 as ENHRY and CDR2 as SYGVKD. This CDR3 is 15 amino acids long. The CDR3 DNA sequence: TGTGCCATCAGTGAGTCTGGACGGCTGAACACTGAAGCTTTCTTT. Translation: CAISESGRLNTEAFF.

Judged by abundance, this clone is medium-sized. The V call is TRBV4-3, the J call TRBJ2-3; D is uncertain. V lost 1 base, J lost 1 base, and 6 bases lay in between. The CDR3 consists of 14 residues. Germline values: CDR1 LGHNA, CDR2 YSLEER. CDR3 DNA sequence: TGCGCCAGCAGCCAAGGTGGGGGCACAGATACGCAGTATTTT. This sequence encodes CASSQGGGTDTQYF.

The chain links TRBV27 to TRBJ2-7; D remains unclear. This CDR3 spans 13 amino acids. Trimming took 10 bases from V and 7 from J, leaving 20 bases between them. The germline V gene has CDR1 MNHEY and CDR2 SMNVEV (reference sequence). CDR3 loop: CATAIVRSGEQYF. The DNA for the CDR3 is TGTGCCACCGCGATAGTCCGGTCCGGAGAGCAGTACTTC.

This rearrangement joins TRBV5-1 to TRBJ2-7, with TRBD1 matching 10 bases. The J segment lost 1 base and the V segment lost 3 bases, leaving 4 bases of the junction unmatched. The CDR3 consists of 15 residues. Germline V gene sequence: CDR1 SGHRS, CDR2 YFSETQ. The chain's CDR3 is CASSSGTGVSYEQYF. CDR3 DNA: TGCGCCAGCAGCTCCGGGACAGGGGTATCCTACGAGCAGTACTTC.

The chain recombines TRBV27 with TRBJ2-1, with TRBD2 as a possible D gene (7 bases). Germline V gene data show CDR1 as MNHEY and CDR2 as SMNVEV (reference sequence). Trimming cost V 3 bases and J 3 bases, with 15 bases left between them. This CDR3 is 16 amino acids long. CDR3 coding DNA: TGTGCCAGCAGTTTTGGGGGCGGGGGTTACTACAATGAGCAGTTCTTC. This translates into CASSFGGGGYYNEQFF.

The chain combines TRBV24-1 with TRBJ2-1; 8 nucleotides align to TRBD2. Germline loops: CDR1 KGHDR, CDR2 SFDVKD. V lost 4 bases, J lost 7 bases, and 2 bases stayed unmatched. The CDR3 sequence is 13 residues long. CDR3 coding DNA: TGTGCCACCAGTGACAGCGGGAGAAATGAGCAGTTCTTC. It translates to CATSDSGRNEQFF.

This clone came up a few times. This chain uses TRBV7-8 with TRBJ2-1, with TRBD2 identical over 8 bases. There are 15 residues in the CDR3. CDR1 and CDR2 from the germline V gene are SGHVS and FQNEAQ. Trimming removed 5 bases from V and 8 bases from J; junction bases left unmatched: 11. This CDR3 is CASSPGTSPDHEQFF. The CDR3 DNA is TGTGCCAGCAGCCCAGGGACTAGTCCCGATCATGAGCAGTTCTTC.

Turning to this clone: Other nucleotide sequences from this sample produce the same CDR3. The V gene is TRBV2, the J gene TRBJ1-6, with 7 bases that match TRBD1. Losses at the gene ends were 4 bases for V and 10 bases for J; bases not matched to a gene: 4. This CDR3 comprises 13 residues. CDR1 and CDR2 (germline): SNHLY, FYNNEI. CDR3 loop: CASSGQGGSPLHF. CDR3 nucleotide sequence: TGTGCCAGCAGTGGACAGGGCGGGTCACCCCTCCACTTT.

The chain is built from TRBV7-2 and TRBJ1-1, with D possibly being TRBD1 (6 bases). The CDR3 loop spans 14 amino acids. Trimming shortened V by 1 base and J by 4 bases, and 10 bases separated the two germline ends. Per the germline V gene, CDR1 is SGHTA and CDR2 is FQGNSA. CDR3 coding DNA: TGTGCCAGCAGCTTAGGCAGGGGTTCCACTGAAGCTTTCTTT. This encodes CASSLGRGSTEAFF.

This clone has more than one count but fewer than ten. The gene calls are TRBV10-3 and TRBJ1-1; no clear D gene. Between the trimmed V and J ends, which lost 0 bases and 7 bases, there was a span of 12 bases. Germline-derived CDR1 and CDR2 are ENHRY and SYGVKD. This CDR3 spans 14 amino acids. The CDR3 region is CAISESRGTNEAFF. CDR3 DNA: TGTGCCATCAGTGAGTCGAGAGGAACGAATGAAGCTTTCTTT.